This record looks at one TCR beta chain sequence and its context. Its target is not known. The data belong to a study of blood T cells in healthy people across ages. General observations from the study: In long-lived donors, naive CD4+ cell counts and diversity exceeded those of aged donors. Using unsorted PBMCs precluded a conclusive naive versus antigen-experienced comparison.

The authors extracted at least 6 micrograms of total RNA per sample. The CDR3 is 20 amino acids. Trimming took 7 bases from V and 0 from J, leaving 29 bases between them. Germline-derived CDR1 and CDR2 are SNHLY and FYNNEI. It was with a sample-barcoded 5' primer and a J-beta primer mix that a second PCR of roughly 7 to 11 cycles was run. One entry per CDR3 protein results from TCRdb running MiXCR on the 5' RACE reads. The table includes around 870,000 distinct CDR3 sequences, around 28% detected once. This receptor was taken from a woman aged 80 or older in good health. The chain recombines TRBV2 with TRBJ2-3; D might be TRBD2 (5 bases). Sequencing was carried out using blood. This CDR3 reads CASTERWTGGRTGSTDTQYF. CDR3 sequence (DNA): TGTGCCAGCACAGAACGATGGACTGGCGGGCGAACGGGGAGCACAGATACGCAGTATTTT.